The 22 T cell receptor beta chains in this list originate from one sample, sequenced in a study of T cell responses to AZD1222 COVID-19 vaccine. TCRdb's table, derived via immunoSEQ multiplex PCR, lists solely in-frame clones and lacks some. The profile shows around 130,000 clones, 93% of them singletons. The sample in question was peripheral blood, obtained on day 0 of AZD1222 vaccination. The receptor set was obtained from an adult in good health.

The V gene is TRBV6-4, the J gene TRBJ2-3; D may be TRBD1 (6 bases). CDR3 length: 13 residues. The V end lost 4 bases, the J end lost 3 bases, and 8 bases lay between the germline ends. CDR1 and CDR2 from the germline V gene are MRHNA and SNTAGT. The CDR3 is CASSGQVTDTQYF. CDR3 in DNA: TGTGCCAGCAGTGGACAGGTAACAGATACGCAGTATTTT.

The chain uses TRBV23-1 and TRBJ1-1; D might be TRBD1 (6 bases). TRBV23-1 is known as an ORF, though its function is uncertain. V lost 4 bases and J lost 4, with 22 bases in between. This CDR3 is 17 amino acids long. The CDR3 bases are TGCGCCAGCAGTCCCACTGGAGGTGGGGGCGGGGGCACTGAAGCTTTCTTT. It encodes CASSPTGGGGGGTEAFF.

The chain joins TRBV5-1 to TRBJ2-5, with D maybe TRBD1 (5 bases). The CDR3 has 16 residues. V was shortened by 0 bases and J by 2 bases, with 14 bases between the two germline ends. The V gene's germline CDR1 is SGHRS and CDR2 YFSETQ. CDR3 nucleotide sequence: TGCGCCAGCAGCTTGGCCGCGGTGCCAGGGCAAGAGACCCAGTACTTC. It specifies CASSLAAVPGQETQYF.

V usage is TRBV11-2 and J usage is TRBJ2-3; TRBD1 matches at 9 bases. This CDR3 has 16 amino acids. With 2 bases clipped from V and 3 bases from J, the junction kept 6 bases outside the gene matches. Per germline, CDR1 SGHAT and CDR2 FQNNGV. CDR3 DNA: TGTGCCAGCAGCTTACGAGAGGGACAGGGAACAGATACGCAGTATTTT. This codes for CASSLREGQGTDTQYF.

The CDR3 bases are TGCGCCAGCAGCTTGGATCCTAGCGGGGGAGGCACAGATACGCAGTATTTT. It codes for CASSLDPSGGGTDTQYF. The chain carries TRBV5-1 and TRBJ2-3, with 10 nucleotides matching TRBD2. The CDR3 runs 17 residues. Per the germline V gene, CDR1 is SGHRS and CDR2 is YFSETQ. Trimming at V came to 0 bases and at J to 1 base, leaving 5 bases not matched to a gene.

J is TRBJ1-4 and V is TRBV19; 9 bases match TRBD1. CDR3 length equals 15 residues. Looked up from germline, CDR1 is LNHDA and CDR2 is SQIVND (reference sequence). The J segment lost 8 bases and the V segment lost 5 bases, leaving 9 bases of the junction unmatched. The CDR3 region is CASSPTGGLSEKLFF. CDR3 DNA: TGTGCCAGTAGTCCTACAGGGGGCCTTTCGGAAAAACTGTTTTTT.

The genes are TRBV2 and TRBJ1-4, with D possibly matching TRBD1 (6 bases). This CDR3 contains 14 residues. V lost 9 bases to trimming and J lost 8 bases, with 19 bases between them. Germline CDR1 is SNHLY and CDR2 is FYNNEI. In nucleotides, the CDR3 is TGTGCCAGTGAGCGGGACACCCTGAGGGAAAAACTGTTTTTT. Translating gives CASERDTLREKLFF.

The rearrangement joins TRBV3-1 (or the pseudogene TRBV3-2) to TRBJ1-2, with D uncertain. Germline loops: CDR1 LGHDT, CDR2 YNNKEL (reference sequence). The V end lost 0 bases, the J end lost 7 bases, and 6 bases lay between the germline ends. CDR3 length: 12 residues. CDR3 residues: CASSQDQTGYTF. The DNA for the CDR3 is TGTGCCAGCAGCCAAGATCAAACTGGCTACACCTTC.

In nucleotides, the CDR3 is TGTGCCAGCAGTATGGACAGGTCGAGGCAACCCCAGCATTTT. It specifies CASSMDRSRQPQHF. This chain uses TRBV27 with TRBJ1-5, with 7 nucleotides matching TRBD1. The CDR3 spans 14 residues. The ends lost 5 bases at V and 10 bases at J; junction bases unmatched: 11. CDR1 is MNHEY and CDR2 is SMNVEV in the germline V gene (reference sequence).

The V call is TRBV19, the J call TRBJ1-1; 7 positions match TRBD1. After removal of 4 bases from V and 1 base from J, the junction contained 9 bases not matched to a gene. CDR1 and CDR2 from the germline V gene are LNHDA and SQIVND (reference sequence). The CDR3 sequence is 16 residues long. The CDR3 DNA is TGTGCCAGTAGTAGAGAACAGGGGAGGAGGAACACTGAAGCTTTCTTT. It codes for CASSREQGRRNTEAFF. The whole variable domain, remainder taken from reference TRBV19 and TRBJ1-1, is DGGITQSPKYLFRKEGQNVTLSCEQNLNHDAMYWYRQDPGQGLRLIYYSQIVNDFQKGDIAEGYSVSREKKESFPLTVTSAQKNPTAFYLCASSREQGRRNTEAFFGQGTRLTVV.

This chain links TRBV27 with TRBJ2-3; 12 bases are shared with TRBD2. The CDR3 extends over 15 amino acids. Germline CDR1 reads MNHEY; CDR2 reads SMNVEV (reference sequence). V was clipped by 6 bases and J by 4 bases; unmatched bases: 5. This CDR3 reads CASRPSGGASDTQYF. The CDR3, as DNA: TGTGCCAGCAGACCTAGCGGGGGGGCTTCAGATACGCAGTATTTT.

This CDR3 is CASSQTTGFNSPLHF. In DNA form, the CDR3 reads TGTGCCAGCAGCCAAACCACAGGGTTCAATTCACCCCTCCACTTT. This sequence joins TRBV3-1 (or the pseudogene TRBV3-2) and TRBJ1-6, with D possibly matching TRBD1 (6 bases). Looked up from germline, CDR1 is LGHDT and CDR2 is YNNKEL (reference sequence). CDR3 length: 15 amino acids. The germline V and J ends were trimmed by 2 bases and 7 bases, with 12 bases remaining between them.

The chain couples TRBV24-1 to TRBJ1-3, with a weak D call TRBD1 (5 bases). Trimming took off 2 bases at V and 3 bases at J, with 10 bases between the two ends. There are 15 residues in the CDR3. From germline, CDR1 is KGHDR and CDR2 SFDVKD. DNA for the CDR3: TGTGCCACCAGTGATTCACAGGATATTGGAAACACCATATATTTT. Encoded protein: CATSDSQDIGNTIYF.

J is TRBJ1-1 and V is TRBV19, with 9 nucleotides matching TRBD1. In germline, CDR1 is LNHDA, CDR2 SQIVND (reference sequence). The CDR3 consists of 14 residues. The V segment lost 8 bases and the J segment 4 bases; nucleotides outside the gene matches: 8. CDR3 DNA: TGTGCCAGTGACAGGGGGAGTGGGAGCACTGAAGCTTTCTTT. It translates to CASDRGSGSTEAFF.

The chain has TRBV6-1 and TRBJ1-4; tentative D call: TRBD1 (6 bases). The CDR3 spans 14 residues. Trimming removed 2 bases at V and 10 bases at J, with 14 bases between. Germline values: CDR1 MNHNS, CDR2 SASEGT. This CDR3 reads CASSESQGPGKLFF. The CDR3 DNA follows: TGTGCCAGCAGTGAATCCCAGGGGCCGGGAAAACTGTTTTTT.

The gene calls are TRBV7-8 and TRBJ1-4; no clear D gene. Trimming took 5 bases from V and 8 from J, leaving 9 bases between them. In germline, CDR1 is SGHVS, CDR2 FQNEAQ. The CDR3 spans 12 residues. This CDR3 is CASSPFQEKLFF. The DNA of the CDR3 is TGTGCCAGCAGCCCCTTTCAAGAAAAACTGTTTTTT.

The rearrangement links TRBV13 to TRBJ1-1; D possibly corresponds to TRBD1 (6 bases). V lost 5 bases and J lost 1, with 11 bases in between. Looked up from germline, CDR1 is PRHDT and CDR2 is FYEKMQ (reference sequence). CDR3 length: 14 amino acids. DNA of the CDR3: TGTGCCAGCAGCCCGCGGACAGAGAACACTGAAGCTTTCTTT. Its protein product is CASSPRTENTEAFF.

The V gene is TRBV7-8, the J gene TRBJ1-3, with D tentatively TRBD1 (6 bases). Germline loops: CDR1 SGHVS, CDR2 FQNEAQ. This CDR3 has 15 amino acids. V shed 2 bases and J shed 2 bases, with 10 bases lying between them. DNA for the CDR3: TGTGCCAGCAGCTTATACAGGGTTGCTGGAAACACCATATATTTT. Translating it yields CASSLYRVAGNTIYF.

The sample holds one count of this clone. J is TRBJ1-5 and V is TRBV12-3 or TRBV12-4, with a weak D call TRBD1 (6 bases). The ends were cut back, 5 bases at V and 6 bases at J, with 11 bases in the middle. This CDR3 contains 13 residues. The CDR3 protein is CASSTQGRQPQHF. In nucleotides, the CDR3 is TGTGCCAGCAGTACACAGGGACGTCAGCCCCAGCATTTT.

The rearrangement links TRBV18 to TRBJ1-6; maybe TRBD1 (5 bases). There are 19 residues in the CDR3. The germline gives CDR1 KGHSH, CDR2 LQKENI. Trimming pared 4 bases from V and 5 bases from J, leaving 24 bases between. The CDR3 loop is CASSQNSMSGTGDNSPLHF. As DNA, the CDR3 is TGTGCCAGCTCACAAAACAGCATGTCCGGGACGGGAGATAATTCACCCCTCCACTTT.

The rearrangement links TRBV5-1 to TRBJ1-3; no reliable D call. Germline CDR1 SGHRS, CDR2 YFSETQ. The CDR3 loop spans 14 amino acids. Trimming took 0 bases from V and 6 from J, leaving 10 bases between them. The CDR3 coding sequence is TGCGCCAGCAGCTTGGCCGGAAGGTTAAACACCATATATTTT. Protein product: CASSLAGRLNTIYF.

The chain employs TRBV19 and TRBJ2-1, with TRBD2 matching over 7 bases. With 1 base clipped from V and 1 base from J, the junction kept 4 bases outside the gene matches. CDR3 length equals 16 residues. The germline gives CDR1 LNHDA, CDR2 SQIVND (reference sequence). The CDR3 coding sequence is TGTGCCAGTAGTATAGTTAGGACTAGGTCCTACAATGAGCAGTTCTTC. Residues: CASSIVRTRSYNEQFF.